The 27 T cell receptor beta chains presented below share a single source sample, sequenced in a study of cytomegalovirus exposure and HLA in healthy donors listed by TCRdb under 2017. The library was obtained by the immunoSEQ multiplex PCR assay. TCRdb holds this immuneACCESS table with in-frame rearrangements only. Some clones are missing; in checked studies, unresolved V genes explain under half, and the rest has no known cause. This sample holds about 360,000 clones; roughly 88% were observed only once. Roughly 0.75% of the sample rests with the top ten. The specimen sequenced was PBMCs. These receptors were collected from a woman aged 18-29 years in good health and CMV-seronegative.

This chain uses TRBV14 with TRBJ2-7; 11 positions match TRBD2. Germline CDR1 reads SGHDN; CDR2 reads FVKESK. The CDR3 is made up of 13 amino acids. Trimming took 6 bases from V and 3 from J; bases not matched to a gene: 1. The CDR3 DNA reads TGTGCCAGCAGACTAGCGGGGGACTACGAGCAGTACTTC. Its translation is CASRLAGDYEQYF. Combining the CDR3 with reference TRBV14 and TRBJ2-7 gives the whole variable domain EAGVTQFPSHSVIEKGQTVTLRCDPISGHDNLYWYRRVMGKEIKFLLHFVKESKQDESGMPNNRFLAERTGGTYSTLKVQPAELEDSGVYFCASRLAGDYEQYFGPGTRLTVT.

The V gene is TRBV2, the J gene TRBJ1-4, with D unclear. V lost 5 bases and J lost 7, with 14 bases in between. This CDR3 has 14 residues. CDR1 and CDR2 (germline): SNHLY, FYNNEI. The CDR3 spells CASSLGSRIEKLFF. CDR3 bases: TGTGCCAGCAGTCTCGGGAGTAGGATTGAAAAACTGTTTTTT.

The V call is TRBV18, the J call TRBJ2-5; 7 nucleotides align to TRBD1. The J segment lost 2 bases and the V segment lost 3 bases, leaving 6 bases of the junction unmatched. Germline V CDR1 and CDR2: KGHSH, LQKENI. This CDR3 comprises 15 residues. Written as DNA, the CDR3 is TGTGCCAGCTCACCCTCAGGGGGAATACAAGAGACCCAGTACTTC. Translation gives CASSPSGGIQETQYF.

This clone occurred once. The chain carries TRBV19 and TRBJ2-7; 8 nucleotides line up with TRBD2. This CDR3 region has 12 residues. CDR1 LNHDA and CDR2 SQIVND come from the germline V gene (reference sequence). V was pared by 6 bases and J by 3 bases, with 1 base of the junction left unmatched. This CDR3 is CASRSGSYEQYF. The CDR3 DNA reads TGTGCCAGTAGGAGCGGGAGCTACGAGCAGTACTTC. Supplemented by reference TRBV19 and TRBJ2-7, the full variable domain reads DGGITQSPKYLFRKEGQNVTLSCEQNLNHDAMYWYRQDPGQGLRLIYYSQIVNDFQKGDIAEGYSVSREKKESFPLTVTSAQKNPTAFYLCASRSGSYEQYFGPGTRLTVT.

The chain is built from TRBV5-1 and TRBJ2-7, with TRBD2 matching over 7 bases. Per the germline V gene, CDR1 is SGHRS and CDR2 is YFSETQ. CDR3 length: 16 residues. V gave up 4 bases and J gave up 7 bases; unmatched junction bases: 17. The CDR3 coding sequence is TGCGCCAGCAGCAAGACGAGGACTAGTTTAGCGGGTGAGCAGTACTTC. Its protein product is CASSKTRTSLAGEQYF.

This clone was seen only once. CDR3 sequence reads: CAISESRREAAEAFF. In DNA, the CDR3 is TGTGCCATCAGTGAGTCGAGGAGGGAAGCCGCTGAAGCTTTCTTT. This rearrangement joins TRBV10-3 to TRBJ1-1; no clear D gene. This CDR3 contains 15 residues. Germline V gene lookup returns CDR1 ENHRY and CDR2 SYGVKD. The ends were cut back, 0 bases at V and 6 bases at J, with 14 bases in the middle.

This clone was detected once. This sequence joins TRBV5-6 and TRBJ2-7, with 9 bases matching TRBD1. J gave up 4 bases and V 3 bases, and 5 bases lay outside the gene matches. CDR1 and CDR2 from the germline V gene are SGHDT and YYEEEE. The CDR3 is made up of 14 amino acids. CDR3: CASSSGTGRYEQYF. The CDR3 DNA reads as TGTGCCAGCAGCTCCGGGACAGGGAGGTACGAGCAGTACTTC.

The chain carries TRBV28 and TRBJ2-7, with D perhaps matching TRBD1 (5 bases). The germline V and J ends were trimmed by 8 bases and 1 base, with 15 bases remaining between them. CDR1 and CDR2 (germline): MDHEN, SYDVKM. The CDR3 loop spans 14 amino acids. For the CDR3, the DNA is TGTGCCAGCCGCCCGCAGGGTAGGTCCTACGAGCAGTACTTC. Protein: CASRPQGRSYEQYF.

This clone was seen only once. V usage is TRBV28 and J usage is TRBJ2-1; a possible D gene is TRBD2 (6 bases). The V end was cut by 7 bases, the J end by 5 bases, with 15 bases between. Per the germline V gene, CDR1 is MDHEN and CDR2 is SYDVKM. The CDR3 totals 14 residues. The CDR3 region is CASISGRANNEQFF. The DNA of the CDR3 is TGTGCCAGCATATCCGGGAGAGCAAACAATGAGCAGTTCTTC.

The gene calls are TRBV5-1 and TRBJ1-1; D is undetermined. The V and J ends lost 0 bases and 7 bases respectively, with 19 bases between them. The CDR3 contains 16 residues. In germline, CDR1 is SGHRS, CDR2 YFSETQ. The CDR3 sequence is CASSLGISGRGGEAFF. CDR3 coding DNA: TGCGCCAGCAGCTTGGGAATCAGCGGACGGGGAGGTGAAGCTTTCTTT.

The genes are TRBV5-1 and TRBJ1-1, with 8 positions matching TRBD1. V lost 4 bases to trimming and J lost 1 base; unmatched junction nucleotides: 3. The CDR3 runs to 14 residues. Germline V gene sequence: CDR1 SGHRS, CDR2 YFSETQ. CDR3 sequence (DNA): TGCGCCAGCAGCCCACAGGGGGGGAACACTGAAGCTTTCTTT. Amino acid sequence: CASSPQGGNTEAFF. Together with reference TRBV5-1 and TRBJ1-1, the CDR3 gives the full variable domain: KAGVTQTPRYLIKTRGQQVTLSCSPISGHRSVSWYQQTPGQGLQFLFEYFSETQRNKGNFPGRFSGRQFSNSRSEMNVSTLELGDSALYLCASSPQGGNTEAFFGQGTRLTVV.

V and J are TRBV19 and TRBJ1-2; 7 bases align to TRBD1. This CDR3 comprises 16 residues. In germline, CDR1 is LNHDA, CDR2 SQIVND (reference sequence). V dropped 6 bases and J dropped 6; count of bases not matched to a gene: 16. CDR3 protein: CASSSWGGQAEHGYTF. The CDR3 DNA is TGTGCCAGTAGCTCCTGGGGCGGACAGGCCGAACATGGCTACACCTTC.

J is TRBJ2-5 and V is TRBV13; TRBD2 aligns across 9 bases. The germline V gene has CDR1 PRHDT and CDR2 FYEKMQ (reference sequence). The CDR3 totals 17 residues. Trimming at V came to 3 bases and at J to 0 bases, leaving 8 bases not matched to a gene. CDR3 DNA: TGTGCCAGCAGCTTTAGTAGCGGGGGTCAGTACCAAGAGACCCAGTACTTC. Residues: CASSFSSGGQYQETQYF.

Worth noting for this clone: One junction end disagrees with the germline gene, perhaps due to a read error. The CDR3 coding sequence is TGTGCCAGCACTGAATACAGGGATTATCGCTACGAGCAGTACTTC. This gives the protein CASTEYRDYRYEQYF. The chain links TRBV2 to TRBJ2-7; D perhaps matches TRBD1 (6 bases). The length of the CDR3 is 15 residues. CDR1 and CDR2 (germline): SNHLY, FYNNEI.

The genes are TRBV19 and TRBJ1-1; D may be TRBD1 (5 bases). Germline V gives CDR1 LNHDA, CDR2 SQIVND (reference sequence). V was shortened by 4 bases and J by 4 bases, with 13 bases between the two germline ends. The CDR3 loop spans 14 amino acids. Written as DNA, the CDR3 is TGTGCCAGTAGTACATTCGGGGGAGTCACTGAAGCTTTCTTT. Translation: CASSTFGGVTEAFF.

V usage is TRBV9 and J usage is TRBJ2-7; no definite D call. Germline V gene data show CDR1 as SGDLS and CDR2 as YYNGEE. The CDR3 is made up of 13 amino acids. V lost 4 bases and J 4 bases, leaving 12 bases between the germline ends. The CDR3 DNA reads TGTGCCAGCAGCCCTCAAACCACATACGAGCAGTACTTC. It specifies CASSPQTTYEQYF.

CDR3 sequence: CASSQEAGGYSPLHF. DNA of the CDR3: TGCGCCAGCAGCCAAGAGGCAGGGGGCTATTCACCCCTCCACTTT. This chain connects TRBV4-1 to TRBJ1-6; TRBD1 aligns across 8 bases. This CDR3 contains 15 residues. V trimming: 0 bases; J trimming: 8 bases; junction bases outside the gene matches: 3. CDR1 and CDR2 from the germline V gene are MGHRA and YSYEKL.

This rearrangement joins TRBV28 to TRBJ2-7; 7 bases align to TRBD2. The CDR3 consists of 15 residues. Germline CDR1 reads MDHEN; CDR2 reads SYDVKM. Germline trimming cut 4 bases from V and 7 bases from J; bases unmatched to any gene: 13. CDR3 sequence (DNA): TGTGCCAGCAGTTCGCGTAGGGAGGGTCCGAGGGAGCAGTACTTC. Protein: CASSSRREGPREQYF.

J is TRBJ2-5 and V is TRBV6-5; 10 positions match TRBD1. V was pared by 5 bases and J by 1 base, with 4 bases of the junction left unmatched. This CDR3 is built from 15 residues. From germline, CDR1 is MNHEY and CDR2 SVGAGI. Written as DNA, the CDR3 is TGTGCCAGCAGTCGGACAGGGGGTTTCCAAGAGACCCAGTACTTC. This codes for CASSRTGGFQETQYF.

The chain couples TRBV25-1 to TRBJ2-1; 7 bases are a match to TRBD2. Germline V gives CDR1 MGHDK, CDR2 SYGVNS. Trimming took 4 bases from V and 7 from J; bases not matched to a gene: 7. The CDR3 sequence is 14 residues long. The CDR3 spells CASSAGRVGNEQFF. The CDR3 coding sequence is TGTGCCAGCAGTGCAGGGAGGGTGGGTAATGAGCAGTTCTTC.

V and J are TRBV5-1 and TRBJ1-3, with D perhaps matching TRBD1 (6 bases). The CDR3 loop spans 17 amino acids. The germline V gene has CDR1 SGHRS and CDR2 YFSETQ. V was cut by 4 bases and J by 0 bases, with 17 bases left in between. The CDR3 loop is CASSLPDSANSGNTIYF. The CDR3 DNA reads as TGCGCCAGCAGCCTACCGGACAGTGCGAACTCTGGAAACACCATATATTTT. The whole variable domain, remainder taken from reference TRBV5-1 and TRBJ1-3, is KAGVTQTPRYLIKTRGQQVTLSCSPISGHRSVSWYQQTPGQGLQFLFEYFSETQRNKGNFPGRFSGRQFSNSRSEMNVSTLELGDSALYLCASSLPDSANSGNTIYFGEGSWLTVV.

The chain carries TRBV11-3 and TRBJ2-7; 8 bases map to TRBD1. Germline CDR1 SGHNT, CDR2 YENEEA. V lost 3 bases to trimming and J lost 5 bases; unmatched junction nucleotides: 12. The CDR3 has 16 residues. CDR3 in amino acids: CASSFPVRTGWDEQYF. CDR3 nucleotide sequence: TGTGCCAGCAGCTTCCCTGTAAGGACAGGGTGGGACGAGCAGTACTTC.

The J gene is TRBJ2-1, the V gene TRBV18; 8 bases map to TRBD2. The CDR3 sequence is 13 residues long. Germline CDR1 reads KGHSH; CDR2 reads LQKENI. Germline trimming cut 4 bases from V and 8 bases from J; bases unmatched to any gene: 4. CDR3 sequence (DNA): TGTGCCAGCTCACTTCCCGGGGGGGATGAGCAGTTCTTC. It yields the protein CASSLPGGDEQFF.

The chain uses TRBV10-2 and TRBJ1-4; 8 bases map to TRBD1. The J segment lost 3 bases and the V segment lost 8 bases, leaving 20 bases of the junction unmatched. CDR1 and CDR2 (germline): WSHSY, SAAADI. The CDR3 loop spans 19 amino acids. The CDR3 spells CASGPRDRLRHRSNEKLFF. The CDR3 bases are TGCGCCAGCGGACCCAGGGACAGGCTCCGACATCGGTCTAATGAAAAACTGTTTTTT.

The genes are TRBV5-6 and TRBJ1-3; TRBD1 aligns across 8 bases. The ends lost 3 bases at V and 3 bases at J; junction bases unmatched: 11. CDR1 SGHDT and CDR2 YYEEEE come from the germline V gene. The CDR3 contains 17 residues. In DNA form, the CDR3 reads TGTGCCAGCAGCTCCACTCCGGACAGGGTCTATGGAAACACCATATATTTT. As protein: CASSSTPDRVYGNTIYF.

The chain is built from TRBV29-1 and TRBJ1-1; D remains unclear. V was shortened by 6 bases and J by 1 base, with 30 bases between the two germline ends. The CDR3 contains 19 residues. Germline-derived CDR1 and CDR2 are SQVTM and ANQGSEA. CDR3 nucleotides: TGCAGCGTCGCTGTCCGGGAGGGCCTTTATCAGACGGCGAACACTGAAGCTTTCTTT. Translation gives CSVAVREGLYQTANTEAFF.

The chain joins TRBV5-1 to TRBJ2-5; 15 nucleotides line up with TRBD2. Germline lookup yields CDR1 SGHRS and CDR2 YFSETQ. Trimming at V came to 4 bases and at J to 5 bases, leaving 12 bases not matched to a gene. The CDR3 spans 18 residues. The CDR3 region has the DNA TGCGCCAGCAGCGATGCCGGGACTAGCGGGGGGCCGATTGAGACCCAGTACTTC. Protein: CASSDAGTSGGPIETQYF.